This entry is about one T cell receptor beta chain. This specimen belongs to a study of blood T cell repertoires in COVID-19. The CDR3 sequence is 13 residues long. The germline CDR1 and CDR2 sequences are LGHNA and YSLEER. Trimming removed 4 bases at V and 6 bases at J, with 12 bases between. Assay: immunoSEQ multiplex PCR; the TCRdb copy retains only in-frame clones and omits some. The sample carries 150,000 to 200,000 clones, about 85% recorded once. The specimen was peripheral blood. V gene TRBV4-3 combines with J gene TRBJ1-1; D gene unclear. This clonotype originated in a man aged 65 to 85 with active or convalescent COVID-19. The CDR3 region is CASSLWEGSEAFF. The CDR3 DNA reads TGCGCCAGCAGCCTATGGGAGGGATCTGAAGCTTTCTTT.